This T cell receptor beta chain was sequenced in a study of shared clonotypes between healthy human individuals. Study-level findings and limits: Compared with clonotypes that all four donors shared, non-shared clonotypes had lower generation probabilities. The donor pool, a small one, limited the genetic and exposure-history diversity represented.

Libraries were prepared by immunoSEQ multiplex PCR; TCRdb keeps only in-frame clonotypes and omits some of them. The repertoire includes some 1,900,000 clones, approximately 95% of them detected once, and under 1.5% sits in the top ten. Deletions cut 1 base from V and 5 bases from J, with 8 bases between. Germline values: CDR1 SGHAT, CDR2 FQNNGV. This CDR3 has 13 amino acids. The count of this clone is one. Its antigen remains unidentified. In the same sample, other DNA sequences code for this CDR3. It was CD45RO-negative cells, positively selected for CCR7, that made up naive CD8 cells, with terminally differentiated effector memory CD45RA+ cells excluded.

This chain uses TRBV11-2 with TRBJ1-1; no reliable D call. The sample taken for sequencing was naive CD8+ T cells sorted from blood. The sequence came from a man aged 18 to 29 in good health. CDR3 nucleotides: TGTGCCAGCAGCTTAGTTCGGGGTACTGAAGCTTTCTTT. Protein sequence: CASSLVRGTEAFF. Together with reference TRBV11-2 and TRBJ1-1, the CDR3 gives the full variable domain: EAGVAQSPRYKIIEKRQSVAFWCNPISGHATLYWYQQILGQGPKLLIQFQNNGVVDDSQLPKDRFSAERLKGVDSTLKIQPAKLEDSAVYLCASSLVRGTEAFFGQGTRLTVV.